What follows are 23 T cell receptor beta chains derived from one specimen sequenced in a study of technical replicates of blood from several donors. The data were produced by immunoSEQ multiplex PCR, yet TCRdb's version contains in-frame clones alone and is incomplete. The data contain roughly 70,000 clones, 93% of them singletons. Sequenced material: T cells isolated from PBMCs. The source is a human donor in good health.

This chain connects TRBV6-1 to TRBJ1-1, with D perhaps TRBD1 (6 bases). V lost 4 bases to trimming and J lost 2 bases, with 11 bases between them. Germline V gives CDR1 MNHNS, CDR2 SASEGT. This CDR3 is built from 14 residues. This CDR3 is CASSADRFNTEAFF. The CDR3 nucleotides are TGTGCCAGCAGTGCTGACAGGTTCAACACTGAAGCTTTCTTT.

The J gene is TRBJ1-5, the V gene TRBV7-3; unclear D gene. Deletions cut 2 bases from V and 4 bases from J, with 6 bases between. Germline CDR1 is SGHTA and CDR2 is FQGTGA. The CDR3 sequence is 13 residues long. In DNA, the CDR3 is TGTGCCAGCAGCTTAGAGGAAAATCAGCCCCAGCATTTT. It codes for CASSLEENQPQHF.

This clone was seen only once. V gene TRBV5-4 combines with J gene TRBJ1-1, with D possibly matching TRBD1 (6 bases). Germline assignment: CDR1 SGHNT and CDR2 YYREEE (reference sequence). This CDR3 contains 15 residues. V gave up 4 bases and J gave up 0 bases, with 13 bases separating them. CDR3 nucleotide sequence: TGTGCCAGCAGCCTAGAGACAGGATTGAACACTGAAGCTTTCTTT. Its protein is CASSLETGLNTEAFF.

The rearrangement links TRBV7-9 to TRBJ2-7, with D perhaps TRBD1 (6 bases). This CDR3 has 14 amino acids. Trimming left V 2 bases short and J 4 bases short, with 12 bases between. Per the germline V gene, CDR1 is SEHNR and CDR2 is FQNEAQ (reference sequence). CDR3 residues: CASSLMDSIYEQYF. In nucleotides, the CDR3 is TGTGCCAGCAGCTTAATGGACAGTATATACGAGCAGTACTTC.

The chain couples TRBV6-5 to TRBJ1-2; D is unresolved. This CDR3 is built from 13 residues. V gave up 0 bases and J gave up 6 bases, with 8 bases separating them. From germline, CDR1 is MNHEY and CDR2 SVGAGI. The CDR3 region has the DNA TGTGCCAGCAGTTACTCGAGGCAAAATGGCTACACCTTC. This encodes CASSYSRQNGYTF.

V is TRBV29-1 and J is TRBJ1-1; D gene unclear. This CDR3 region has 14 residues. V was clipped by 1 base and J by 1 base, with 10 bases between them. Germline V lookup: CDR1 SQVTM, CDR2 ANQGSEA. CDR3 region: CSVEGGEGNTEAFF. The CDR3 bases are TGCAGCGTTGAAGGGGGAGAAGGGAACACTGAAGCTTTCTTT.

The chain recombines TRBV4-1 with TRBJ2-1, with a weak D call TRBD1 (5 bases). V was pared by 1 base and J by 3 bases, with 13 bases between. Looked up from germline, CDR1 is MGHRA and CDR2 is YSYEKL. The CDR3 is made up of 16 amino acids. In DNA form, the CDR3 reads TGCGCCAGCAGCCAAGTTAGGGGCGAGCTCTACAATGAGCAGTTCTTC. This translates into CASSQVRGELYNEQFF.

In its sample, this clone was seen a few times. The V and J genes are TRBV10-3 and TRBJ1-2, with D uncertain. The CDR3 is 12 amino acids. Germline V gene lookup returns CDR1 ENHRY and CDR2 SYGVKD. Trimming pared 4 bases from V and 4 bases from J, leaving 7 bases between. The CDR3 here is CAISGGTYGYTF. CDR3 nucleotide sequence: TGTGCCATCAGTGGAGGAACCTATGGCTACACCTTC.

This rearrangement joins TRBV21-1 to TRBJ2-4; the table's D call TRBD2 went unverified against the DNA. TRBV21-1 is shown as a pseudogene. The length of the CDR3 is 15 residues. The CDR3 bases are TGTGCCAGCAGCAACGGCGGTTGGGCCAAAAACATTCAGTACTTC. Residues: CASSNGGWAKNIQYF.

The chain recombines TRBV2 with TRBJ1-2; 7 bases align to TRBD1. This CDR3 region has 15 residues. V was clipped by 3 bases and J by 5 bases; unmatched bases: 9. The germline CDR1 and CDR2 sequences are SNHLY and FYNNEI. CDR3 in amino acids: CASSDISDRAYGYTF. CDR3 nucleotides: TGTGCCAGCAGTGATATTTCCGACAGGGCTTATGGCTACACCTTC. Supplemented by reference TRBV2 and TRBJ1-2, the full variable domain reads EPEVTQTPSHQVTQMGQEVILRCVPISNHLYFYWYRQILGQKVEFLVSFYNNEISEKSEIFDDQFSVERPDGSNFTLKIRSTKLEDSAMYFCASSDISDRAYGYTFGSGTRLTVV.

The V and J genes are TRBV20-1 and TRBJ2-1, with a possible D match to TRBD1 (5 bases). Looked up from germline, CDR1 is DFQATT and CDR2 is SNEGSKA (reference sequence). Trimming removed 3 bases from V and 9 bases from J, with 9 bases in between. The CDR3 loop spans 11 amino acids. The CDR3 reads CSARGRVEQFF. The CDR3 DNA is TGCAGTGCTAGGGGCAGGGTTGAGCAGTTCTTC.

The V and J genes are TRBV11-2 and TRBJ2-2, with D tentatively TRBD2 (5 bases). The CDR3 is 15 residues long. V shed 1 base and J shed 6 bases, with 12 bases lying between them. Germline V gene data show CDR1 as SGHAT and CDR2 as FQNNGV. The CDR3 reads CASSLVGGSAGELFF. CDR3 sequence (DNA): TGTGCCAGCAGCTTAGTTGGTGGGAGCGCCGGGGAGCTGTTTTTT.

This chain links TRBV5-1 with TRBJ2-7, with TRBD1 matching over 8 bases. The V segment lost 0 bases and the J segment 4 bases; nucleotides outside the gene matches: 6. The germline V gene has CDR1 SGHRS and CDR2 YFSETQ. The CDR3 covers 15 residues. DNA of the CDR3: TGCGCCAGCAGCTTGGCCTCAGGGGGCACATACGAGCAGTACTTC. Protein: CASSLASGGTYEQYF.

The DNA of the CDR3 is TGTGCCAGCAGTTCGGGACAGGGTTCCTCCTACGAGCAGTACTTC. It codes for CASSSGQGSSYEQYF. The chain carries TRBV6-1 and TRBJ2-7; TRBD1 aligns across 9 bases. With 5 bases clipped from V and 0 bases from J, the junction kept 5 bases outside the gene matches. This CDR3 is 15 amino acids long. Germline CDR1 reads MNHNS; CDR2 reads SASEGT.

The chain joins TRBV28 to TRBJ2-1; D may be TRBD2 (5 bases). The CDR3 is 17 residues long. V lost 3 bases and J lost 6, with 21 bases in between. CDR1 is MDHEN, CDR2 SYDVKM, per germline. CDR3 nucleotide sequence: TGTGCCAGCAGTTTTACTGGGAGTAGTGACGAGGTCAATGAGCAGTTCTTC. Encoded protein: CASSFTGSSDEVNEQFF.

CDR3 DNA sequence: TGTGCCAGCAGCCGACCGACAGGGGCAACTAATGAAAAACTGTTTTTT. Protein sequence: CASSRPTGATNEKLFF. The gene calls are TRBV6-6 and TRBJ1-4; 8 nucleotides align to TRBD1. V shed 6 bases and J 0 bases; nucleotides not matched to a gene: 6. There are 16 residues in the CDR3. Germline CDR1 reads MNHNY; CDR2 reads SVGAGI (reference sequence).

The chain is built from TRBV29-1 and TRBJ2-7, with TRBD2 matching 7 bases. The germline V gene encodes CDR1 SQVTM and CDR2 ANQGSEA. The CDR3 loop spans 16 amino acids. The V segment lost 8 bases and the J segment 5 bases; nucleotides outside the gene matches: 21. The CDR3, as DNA: TGCAGCCCCGACGTACCTCGGCTAGCGGAAACCCACGAGCAGTACTTC. Translation gives CSPDVPRLAETHEQYF.

V and J are TRBV4-1 and TRBJ2-5; TRBD2 aligns across 9 bases. CDR3 length: 16 amino acids. V gave up 2 bases and J gave up 5 bases; unmatched junction bases: 9. In germline, CDR1 is MGHRA, CDR2 YSYEKL. The CDR3 here is CASSQSASGARETQYF. For the CDR3, the DNA is TGCGCCAGCAGCCAATCGGCTAGCGGGGCGCGGGAGACCCAGTACTTC.

This rearrangement joins TRBV6-1 to TRBJ1-5; 8 bases align to TRBD1. V lost 2 bases and J lost 5; bases outside the gene matches: 5. CDR3 length equals 15 residues. The V gene's germline CDR1 is MNHNS and CDR2 SASEGT. The CDR3 loop reads CASSETGTGDQPQHF. In DNA form, the CDR3 reads TGTGCCAGCAGTGAAACCGGGACAGGCGATCAGCCCCAGCATTTT.

This clone was counted a single time. This chain links TRBV5-4 with TRBJ1-2; TRBD1 matches at 8 bases. The CDR3 has 15 residues. Germline V gives CDR1 SGHNT, CDR2 YYREEE (reference sequence). The V gene end was trimmed by 3 bases and the J gene end by 3 bases; junction bases not matched to a gene: 7. As DNA, the CDR3 is TGTGCCAGCAGCTACGGACAGGGAACTTACTATGGCTACACCTTC. Its protein product is CASSYGQGTYYGYTF.

The chain links TRBV6-5 to TRBJ1-5; possible D gene TRBD1, 5 bases. CDR3 length: 15 residues. V was clipped by 8 bases and J by 1 base, with 15 bases between them. CDR1 and CDR2 from the germline V gene are MNHEY and SVGAGI. The DNA for the CDR3 is TGTGCCAGCCGTCGGGGGGAGGGAAGCAATCAGCCCCAGCATTTT. It encodes CASRRGEGSNQPQHF.

The V and J genes are TRBV5-1 and TRBJ2-1, with 12 bases matching TRBD2. The J segment lost 5 bases and the V segment lost 4 bases, leaving 4 bases of the junction unmatched. CDR1 is SGHRS, CDR2 YFSETQ, per germline. The CDR3 consists of 15 residues. In DNA form, the CDR3 reads TGCGCCAGCAGCGGACTAGCGGGATTTAACAATGAGCAGTTCTTC. Protein product: CASSGLAGFNNEQFF.

The CDR3, as DNA: TGTGCCAGTAGTCGAAGGACAGGAGTGGGCAACTATGGCTACACCTTC. Its translation: CASSRRTGVGNYGYTF. The chain recombines TRBV19 with TRBJ1-2, with TRBD1 identical over 7 bases. The CDR3 is made up of 16 amino acids. Germline trimming cut 5 bases from V and 2 bases from J; bases unmatched to any gene: 11. Germline V gene lookup returns CDR1 LNHDA and CDR2 SQIVND (reference sequence).